This T cell receptor (beta chain) appears in the sequencing data of a study of beta chain features in type 1 diabetes. For this clone: A far larger clone is off by one base, so a read error is likely. Different DNA sequences within this sample yield the same CDR3.

CDR3 length equals 18 residues. The trim removed 8 bases at V and 2 bases at J, leaving 13 bases unmatched. Per germline, CDR1 MGHDK and CDR2 SYGVNS. Isolated RNA was reverse transcribed in full, so expressed TCRB transcripts were sequenced. Profiling relied on immunoSEQ multiplex PCR, and the TCRdb table lists in-frame clones only, not all of them. This sample has under 250,000 clones; approximately 11% occur once, and the top ten carry over 1%. The sequenced sample consisted of central memory CD4+ T cells from blood. The V call is TRBV25-1, the J call TRBJ2-6; TRBD2 agrees at 9 bases. The sequence derives from a man younger than 35 in good health. CDR3 amino acids: CASRGGAGGYAGANVLTF. The CDR3 nucleotides are TGTGCCAGCCGTGGTGGAGCGGGAGGTTATGCTGGGGCCAACGTCCTGACTTTC. Together with reference TRBV25-1 and TRBJ2-6, the CDR3 gives the full variable domain: EADIYQTPRYLVIGTGKKITLECSQTMGHDKMYWYQQDPGMELHLIHYSYGVNSTEKGDLSSESTVSRIRTEHFPLTLESARPSHTSQYLCASRGGAGGYAGANVLTFGAGSRLTVL.